A selection of T cell receptor beta chains follows, all from one sample in a study. TCRdb ran MiXCR on the RT-PCR reads and lists one entry per CDR3 protein. The sample has hundreds of thousands of distinct CDR3 sequences, approximately 15% seen once. The sample comprised memory CD4+ T cells from blood. The receptors shown here come from a female donor in good health, serving as a healthy control. CDR3s include the opening cysteine and the closing phenylalanine or tryptophan. Fields, in order: CDR3 length, J gene, D gene, V gene, clone size, CDR3 DNA, CDR3 protein. D genes are given only for firm matches. Part of the rows lack a size; the others show once, few, many or a class for expanded clones.

CDR3 length: 18
J gene: TRBJ2-5
D gene: TRBD2
V gene: TRBV7-7
clone size: NA
CDR3 DNA: TGTGCCAGCAGCCCACGTCCTAGCGGGCATAGCGGGGGGGAGACCCAGTACTTC
CDR3 protein: CASSPRPSGHSGGETQYF

CDR3 length: 15
J gene: TRBJ2-3
D gene: NA
V gene: TRBV7-9
clone size: few
CDR3 DNA: TGTGCCAGCAGCTTAGTCAAAGGGTGGGCAGATACGCAGTATTTT
CDR3 protein: CASSLVKGWADTQYF

CDR3 length: 12
J gene: TRBJ1-1
D gene: NA
V gene: TRBV20-1
clone size: few
CDR3 DNA: TGCAGTGCTACCCTTCGAAACACTGAAGCTTTCTTT
CDR3 protein: CSATLRNTEAFF

CDR3 length: 13
J gene: TRBJ2-1
D gene: NA
V gene: TRBV2
clone size: NA
CDR3 DNA: TGTGCCAGCAGTTGGACAGTTTACAATGAGCAGTTCTTC
CDR3 protein: CASSWTVYNEQFF

CDR3 length: 14
J gene: TRBJ2-1
D gene: TRBD2
V gene: TRBV20-1
clone size: NA
CDR3 DNA: TGCAGTGCTAGTTCGGGGGGGTCCTACAATGAGCAGTTCTTC
CDR3 protein: CSASSGGSYNEQFF

CDR3 length: 14
J gene: TRBJ2-1
D gene: NA
V gene: TRBV4-2
clone size: many
CDR3 DNA: TGTGCCAGCAGCCAAGATAGAAGGTCTGATGAGCAGTTCTTC
CDR3 protein: CASSQDRRSDEQFF

CDR3 length: 15
J gene: TRBJ2-7
D gene: TRBD1
V gene: TRBV28
clone size: NA
CDR3 DNA: TGTGCCAGCAGTTTATCACAGGGGGTATCCTACGAGCAGTACTTC
CDR3 protein: CASSLSQGVSYEQYF

CDR3 length: 15
J gene: TRBJ2-5
D gene: NA
V gene: TRBV20-1
clone size: many
CDR3 DNA: TGCAGTGCTAGAGGTGTGGGGCGGGGCCAAGAGACCCAGTACTTC
CDR3 protein: CSARGVGRGQETQYF

CDR3 length: 15
J gene: TRBJ1-3
D gene: NA
V gene: TRBV7-2
clone size: NA
CDR3 DNA: TGTGCCAGCAGCTCCCCCCGCTTCTCTGGAAACACCATATATTTT
CDR3 protein: CASSSPRFSGNTIYF

CDR3 length: 13
J gene: TRBJ1-2
D gene: NA
V gene: TRBV12-3/TRBV12-4
clone size: NA
CDR3 DNA: TGTGCCAGCAGTTTTTCGCGGCAGGGAAGCTACACCTTC
CDR3 protein: CASSFSRQGSYTF

CDR3 length: 16
J gene: TRBJ2-6
D gene: NA
V gene: TRBV4-1
clone size: many
CDR3 DNA: TGCGCCAGCAGCCAACAAGGGAGCGGTGGGGCCAACGTCCTGACTTTC
CDR3 protein: CASSQQGSGGANVLTF

CDR3 length: 15
J gene: TRBJ2-2
D gene: TRBD2
V gene: TRBV2
clone size: few
CDR3 DNA: TGTGCCAGCAGTATGGGACTAGTAATAACCGGGGAGCTGTTTTTT
CDR3 protein: CASSMGLVITGELFF

CDR3 length: 17
J gene: TRBJ2-5
D gene: NA
V gene: TRBV10-3
clone size: NA
CDR3 DNA: TGTGCCATCAGTGAGGGGAAACGAGACCCCGGGGTGGAGACCCAGTACTTC
CDR3 protein: CAISEGKRDPGVETQYF

CDR3 length: 15
J gene: TRBJ2-3
D gene: TRBD2
V gene: TRBV29-1
clone size: NA
CDR3 DNA: TGCAGCGCCCGTCGACTAGCTCTTACCACAGATACGCAGTATTTT
CDR3 protein: CSARRLALTTDTQYF

CDR3 length: 16
J gene: TRBJ2-1
D gene: NA
V gene: TRBV7-6
clone size: NA
CDR3 DNA: TGTGCCAGCAGCCTCCGGCAGGGGGGGGGCGGAAATGAGCAGTTCTTC
CDR3 protein: CASSLRQGGGGNEQFF

CDR3 length: 13
J gene: TRBJ1-2
D gene: TRBD1
V gene: TRBV5-1
clone size: few
CDR3 DNA: TGCGCCAGCAGCTGGGGACAGACTTATGGCTACACCTTC
CDR3 protein: CASSWGQTYGYTF

CDR3 length: 15
J gene: TRBJ2-1
D gene: TRBD2
V gene: TRBV9
clone size: many
CDR3 DNA: TGTGCCAGCAGCCCCTGGAGCGGGACTGAAGATGAGCAGTTCTTC
CDR3 protein: CASSPWSGTEDEQFF

CDR3 length: 15
J gene: TRBJ1-1
D gene: NA
V gene: TRBV5-1
clone size: NA
CDR3 DNA: TGCGCCAGCAGCTTGTACGGCAGTTGGAACACTGAAGCTTTCTTT
CDR3 protein: CASSLYGSWNTEAFF

CDR3 length: 14
J gene: TRBJ2-1
D gene: NA
V gene: TRBV13
clone size: few
CDR3 DNA: TGTGCCAGCGGAGCAGGGTCGTCCTACAATGAGCAGTTCTTC
CDR3 protein: CASGAGSSYNEQFF

CDR3 length: 13
J gene: TRBJ1-1
D gene: NA
V gene: TRBV12-3/TRBV12-4
clone size: NA
CDR3 DNA: TGTGCCAGCAGCCGCGGACACCGGATTGAAGCTTTCTTT
CDR3 protein: CASSRGHRIEAFF

CDR3 length: 14
J gene: TRBJ1-1
D gene: NA
V gene: TRBV12-3/TRBV12-4
clone size: few
CDR3 DNA: TGTGCCAGCAGTTCGAGAGGGCGGGCCTCTGAAGCTTTCTTT
CDR3 protein: CASSSRGRASEAFF

CDR3 length: 13
J gene: TRBJ2-1
D gene: NA
V gene: TRBV7-2
clone size: many
CDR3 DNA: TGTGCCAGCAGCTTGGGACGAGCGGGTGAGCAGTTCTTC
CDR3 protein: CASSLGRAGEQFF

CDR3 length: 13
J gene: TRBJ1-1
D gene: NA
V gene: TRBV12-3/TRBV12-4
clone size: few
CDR3 DNA: TGTGCCAGCAGGACCACAGGGAACTCTGAAGCTTTCTTT
CDR3 protein: CASRTTGNSEAFF

CDR3 length: 14
J gene: TRBJ2-1
D gene: TRBD2
V gene: TRBV18
clone size: many
CDR3 DNA: TGTGCCAGCTCACCCCCTAGCGGGAACAATGAGCAGTTCTTC
CDR3 protein: CASSPPSGNNEQFF

CDR3 length: 14
J gene: TRBJ2-2
D gene: NA
V gene: TRBV7-2
clone size: few
CDR3 DNA: TGTGCCAGCAGGTTAGGGCATCGGAGCGGGGAGCTGTTTTTT
CDR3 protein: CASRLGHRSGELFF

CDR3 length: 16
J gene: TRBJ2-3
D gene: TRBD1
V gene: TRBV7-8
clone size: NA
CDR3 DNA: TGTGCCAGCAGCTTAGGGACAGGAGAGAGGTCAGATACGCAGTATTTT
CDR3 protein: CASSLGTGERSDTQYF

CDR3 length: 11
J gene: TRBJ2-5
D gene: NA
V gene: TRBV10-3
clone size: many
CDR3 DNA: TGTGCCATCAGTGACGGGGAGACCCAGTACTTC
CDR3 protein: CAISDGETQYF

CDR3 length: 12
J gene: TRBJ1-5
D gene: NA
V gene: TRBV20-1
clone size: many
CDR3 DNA: TGCAGTGCTAGAGTTTCCGATCAGCCCCAGCATTTT
CDR3 protein: CSARVSDQPQHF

CDR3 length: 18
J gene: TRBJ2-1
D gene: TRBD2
V gene: TRBV27
clone size: NA
CDR3 DNA: TGTGCCAGCAGTTTATCGCCGACTAGCGGGAGCTCCTACAATGAGCAGTTCTTC
CDR3 protein: CASSLSPTSGSSYNEQFF

CDR3 length: 14
J gene: TRBJ1-1
D gene: NA
V gene: TRBV18
clone size: NA
CDR3 DNA: TGTGCCAGCTCACCGGCCCAAGTGAGCACTGAAGCTTTCTTT
CDR3 protein: CASSPAQVSTEAFF

CDR3 length: 15
J gene: TRBJ2-5
D gene: TRBD2
V gene: TRBV12-3/TRBV12-4
clone size: few
CDR3 DNA: TGTGCCAGCTCCCCGACTAGCGGGGGGCCGGGGACCCAGTACTTC
CDR3 protein: CASSPTSGGPGTQYF

CDR3 length: 13
J gene: TRBJ2-1
D gene: TRBD2
V gene: TRBV24-1
clone size: few
CDR3 DNA: TGTGCCACCAGTGATTATTGGGGGGGTGAGCAGTTCTTC
CDR3 protein: CATSDYWGGEQFF

CDR3 length: 14
J gene: TRBJ2-2
D gene: NA
V gene: TRBV5-1
clone size: many
CDR3 DNA: TGTGCCAGCAGCTTGGGACCGAACACCGGGGAGCTGTTTTTT
CDR3 protein: CASSLGPNTGELFF

CDR3 length: 14
J gene: TRBJ1-2
D gene: TRBD1
V gene: TRBV28
clone size: NA
CDR3 DNA: TGTGCCAGCAATGACAGGGGCTTATTTTATGGCTACACCTTC
CDR3 protein: CASNDRGLFYGYTF

CDR3 length: 16
J gene: TRBJ1-5
D gene: NA
V gene: TRBV20-1
clone size: many
CDR3 DNA: TGCAGTGCCACCCGGTTGGGGGTGAATAGCAATCAGCCCCAGCATTTT
CDR3 protein: CSATRLGVNSNQPQHF

CDR3 length: 17
J gene: TRBJ2-4
D gene: NA
V gene: TRBV7-2
clone size: NA
CDR3 DNA: TGTGCCAGCAGCTTGCTATACGGGAAATTGGCCAAAAACATTCAGTACTTC
CDR3 protein: CASSLLYGKLAKNIQYF

CDR3 length: 17
J gene: TRBJ2-3
D gene: TRBD2
V gene: TRBV5-1
clone size: many
CDR3 DNA: TGCGCCAGCAGCCCCATATCGACTAGCGGGAGCACAGATACGCAGTATTTT
CDR3 protein: CASSPISTSGSTDTQYF

CDR3 length: 16
J gene: TRBJ2-4
D gene: NA
V gene: TRBV2
clone size: NA
CDR3 DNA: TGTGCCAGCATGCAAGGGGCACCCCTAGCCAAAAACATTCAGTACTTC
CDR3 protein: CASMQGAPLAKNIQYF

CDR3 length: 14
J gene: TRBJ2-7
D gene: NA
V gene: TRBV12-3/TRBV12-4
clone size: NA
CDR3 DNA: TGTGCCAGCAGTTTAGTGGGCGGCACACACGAGCAGTACTTC
CDR3 protein: CASSLVGGTHEQYF

CDR3 length: 14
J gene: TRBJ2-1
D gene: NA
V gene: TRBV3-1
clone size: NA
CDR3 DNA: TGTGCCAGCAGCCAAGACCTGGTGGGATATGAGCAGTTCTTC
CDR3 protein: CASSQDLVGYEQFF

CDR3 length: 16
J gene: TRBJ2-7
D gene: NA
V gene: TRBV28
clone size: few
CDR3 DNA: TGTGCCAGCAGTCCACACAGGGCGCTTGATCAATACGAGCAGTACTTC
CDR3 protein: CASSPHRALDQYEQYF

CDR3 length: 12
J gene: TRBJ1-2
D gene: TRBD1
V gene: TRBV10-3
clone size: few
CDR3 DNA: TGTGCCATCAGCACAGGGGGCTATGGCTACACCTTC
CDR3 protein: CAISTGGYGYTF

CDR3 length: 15
J gene: TRBJ2-1
D gene: NA
V gene: TRBV27
clone size: NA
CDR3 DNA: TGTGCCAGCAGTTCGCCTGCGGGACAGCGTAGTGAGCAGTTCTTC
CDR3 protein: CASSSPAGQRSEQFF

CDR3 length: 21
J gene: TRBJ2-1
D gene: TRBD2
V gene: TRBV12-3/TRBV12-4
clone size: few
CDR3 DNA: TGTGCCAGCAGTTTAGATGCAGTTCGGACTAGCGGGAGCTGGGGGGTCAATGAGCAGTTCTTC
CDR3 protein: CASSLDAVRTSGSWGVNEQFF

CDR3 length: 15
J gene: TRBJ2-2
D gene: NA
V gene: TRBV6-5
clone size: NA
CDR3 DNA: TGTGCCAGCAGTTACGGGTACAGAACCACCGGGGAGCTGTTTTTT
CDR3 protein: CASSYGYRTTGELFF

CDR3 length: 14
J gene: TRBJ2-7
D gene: NA
V gene: TRBV3-1
clone size: many
CDR3 DNA: TGTGCCAGCAGCCAAGGGGGCACAGGGAGCGAGCAGTACTTC
CDR3 protein: CASSQGGTGSEQYF

CDR3 length: 11
J gene: TRBJ2-7
D gene: NA
V gene: TRBV20-1
clone size: many
CDR3 DNA: TGCAGTGCGAAATGGGATGGCGAGCAGTACTTC
CDR3 protein: CSAKWDGEQYF

CDR3 length: 15
J gene: TRBJ1-1
D gene: NA
V gene: TRBV28
clone size: many
CDR3 DNA: TGTGCCAGCAGTTCCCCGGGAGGGGGAAACACTGAAGCTTTCTTT
CDR3 protein: CASSSPGGGNTEAFF